This TCR beta chain was obtained from a study of blood T cell repertoires in COVID-19. This clone was found a few times. As originally analysed: Amplification of reference gene primers was used by the study to estimate nucleated cell counts. Assay used: immunoSEQ multiplex PCR; TCRdb lists only in-frame clones, some missing. V, J and clone size were drawn from that table, and D and trimming were deduced from the DNA. The sample consists of around 270,000 clones, 84% of them appearing once. Germline CDR1 is SEHNR and CDR2 is FQNEAQ (reference sequence). This CDR3 contains 11 residues. Between the trimmed V and J ends, which lost 7 bases and 3 bases, there was a span of 6 bases.

What was sequenced was peripheral blood. The chain combines TRBV7-9 with TRBJ1-1; D unclear. The receptor was isolated from a woman in her 40s who had recovered from COVID-19. CDR3 DNA: TGTGCCAGCAAAACGGACACTGAAGCTTTCTTT. Translating it yields CASKTDTEAFF.